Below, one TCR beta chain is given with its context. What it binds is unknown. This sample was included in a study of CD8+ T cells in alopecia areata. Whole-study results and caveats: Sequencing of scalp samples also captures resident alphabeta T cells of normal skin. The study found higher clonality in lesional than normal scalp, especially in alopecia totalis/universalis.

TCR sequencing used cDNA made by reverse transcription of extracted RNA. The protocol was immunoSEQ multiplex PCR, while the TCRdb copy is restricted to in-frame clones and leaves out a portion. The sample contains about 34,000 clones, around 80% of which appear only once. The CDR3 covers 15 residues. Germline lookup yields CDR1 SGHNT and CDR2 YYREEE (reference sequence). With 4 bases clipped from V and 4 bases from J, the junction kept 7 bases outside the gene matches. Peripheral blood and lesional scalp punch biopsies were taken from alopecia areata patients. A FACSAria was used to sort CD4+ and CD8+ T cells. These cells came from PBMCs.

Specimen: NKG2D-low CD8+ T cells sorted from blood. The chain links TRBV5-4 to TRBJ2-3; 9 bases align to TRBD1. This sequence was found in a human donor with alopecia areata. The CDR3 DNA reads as TGTGCCAGCAGCCCAAGGACAGGGGAGGCAGATACGCAGTATTTT. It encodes CASSPRTGEADTQYF. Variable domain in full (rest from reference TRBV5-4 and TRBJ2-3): ETGVTQSPTHLIKTRGQQVTLRCSSQSGHNTVSWYQQALGQGPQFIFQYYREEENGRGNFPPRFSGLQFPNYSSELNVNALELDDSALYLCASSPRTGEADTQYFGPGTRLTVL.